This T cell receptor (beta chain) is from a study of blood T cells in healthy people across ages. Regarding this clonotype: Its specificity is unknown.

The second PCR ran roughly 7 to 11 cycles with a sample-barcoded 5' primer and J-beta primers. MiXCR, run by TCRdb on the 5' RACE reads, gives a single entry per CDR3 protein. The table shows some 730,000 distinct CDR3 sequences, with roughly 20% occurring only once. Samples each had at least 5 micrograms of total RNA extracted. Points from the study as a whole: Long-lived donors had more naive CD4+ cells and higher diversity than aged donors.

The receptor was derived from a man aged 70 or older in good health. Material for sequencing was blood.

CDR3 DNA: TGCGCCAGCAGCGAGGACAGCACGAATGAAAAACTGTTTTTT. The encoded protein is CASSEDSTNEKLFF. The J gene is TRBJ1-4, the V gene TRBV5-1, with a tentative D call TRBD1 (6 bases). CDR1 and CDR2 (germline): SGHRS, YFSETQ. V dropped 4 bases and J dropped 5 bases, with 12 bases sitting between them. This CDR3 is built from 14 residues.